The 27 T cell receptor beta chains given below trace back to one sample, sequenced in a study of OX40 agonist ivuxolimab in advanced cancers. Assay: immunoSEQ multiplex PCR; the TCRdb copy retains only in-frame clones and omits some. The profile shows some 69,000 clones, 80% to 85% of them singletons. Sequenced material: CD4+ or CD8+ T cells sorted from blood, taken in a trial of the OX40 agonist ivuxolimab. The origin of the receptors is an adult with an advanced solid tumor such as melanoma, head and neck, liver or kidney cancer.

The count of this clone is one. CDR3 sequence (DNA): TGTGCCAGCAGCTTGGGACAGATCTCCTACGAGCAGTACTTC. This sequence encodes CASSLGQISYEQYF. The rearrangement joins TRBV6-5 to TRBJ2-7, with TRBD1 matching 7 bases. V gave up 6 bases and J gave up 0 bases; unmatched junction bases: 5. This CDR3 comprises 14 residues. Per germline, CDR1 MNHEY and CDR2 SVGAGI.

V gene TRBV27 combines with J gene TRBJ1-5; no firm D call. The CDR3 consists of 14 residues. Trimming took off 6 bases at V and 0 bases at J, with 9 bases between the two ends. Per germline, CDR1 MNHEY and CDR2 SMNVEV (reference sequence). CDR3 residues: CASRVDHSNQPQHF. Here the CDR3 DNA reads TGTGCCAGCAGGGTGGACCATAGCAATCAGCCCCAGCATTTT.

V usage is TRBV28 and J usage is TRBJ1-1, with D possibly being TRBD1 (5 bases). This CDR3 comprises 16 residues. Germline CDR1 MDHEN, CDR2 SYDVKM. The V end lost 5 bases, the J end lost 2 bases, and 18 bases lay between the germline ends. This CDR3 reads CASSLGPYRTNTEAFF. The CDR3, as DNA: TGTGCCAGCAGTCTAGGCCCCTACAGGACCAACACTGAAGCTTTCTTT.

The J gene is TRBJ2-3, the V gene TRBV5-4; 8 bases are shared with TRBD1. Per germline, CDR1 SGHNT and CDR2 YYREEE (reference sequence). CDR3 length equals 14 residues. The J segment lost 2 bases and the V segment lost 5 bases, leaving 4 bases of the junction unmatched. CDR3: CASSPGGVTDTQYF. CDR3 nucleotide sequence: TGTGCCAGCAGTCCAGGGGGCGTCACAGATACGCAGTATTTT.

The J gene is TRBJ2-7, the V gene TRBV7-9, with unresolved D. This CDR3 has 13 amino acids. V was clipped by 7 bases and J by 3 bases, with 13 bases between them. The germline V gene has CDR1 SEHNR and CDR2 FQNEAQ (reference sequence). In DNA, the CDR3 is TGTGCCAGCAATAGCCAAGGCCTCTACGAGCAGTACTTC. Amino acids: CASNSQGLYEQYF.

The chain recombines TRBV19 with TRBJ1-2, with TRBD1 matching 9 bases. Germline V lookup: CDR1 LNHDA, CDR2 SQIVND (reference sequence). With V trimmed by 6 bases and J by 0 bases, 8 bases remained unmatched. There are 16 residues in the CDR3. The CDR3 DNA reads as TGTGCCAGTAGCCCGGACAGGGGAAGGGCTAACTATGGCTACACCTTC. As protein: CASSPDRGRANYGYTF.

The chain couples TRBV7-9 to TRBJ1-2; 11 bases fit TRBD1. Trimming took 4 bases from V and 5 from J; bases not matched to a gene: 3. Germline V gene lookup returns CDR1 SEHNR and CDR2 FQNEAQ (reference sequence). The CDR3 length is 14 residues. The CDR3 loop reads CASSSGQGAYGYTF. The CDR3 DNA follows: TGTGCCAGCAGCTCAGGACAGGGGGCTTATGGCTACACCTTC.

V and J are TRBV2 and TRBJ1-2, with 8 positions matching TRBD1. The CDR3 is 14 residues long. Trimming at V came to 7 bases and at J to 8 bases, leaving 12 bases not matched to a gene. Germline V gene data show CDR1 as SNHLY and CDR2 as FYNNEI. CDR3 in DNA: TGTGCCAGCACCCAAGGGGGACAGGAAAGGGGCTACACCTTC. Protein sequence: CASTQGGQERGYTF.

The gene calls are TRBV19 and TRBJ2-1, with TRBD2 identical over 8 bases. Germline CDR1 LNHDA, CDR2 SQIVND (reference sequence). CDR3 length: 14 residues. J gave up 15 bases and V 5 bases, and 15 bases lay outside the gene matches. The CDR3 loop is CASSPMTSVSVRFF. CDR3 coding DNA: TGTGCCAGTAGTCCCATGACTAGCGTGTCGGTAAGGTTCTTC. The full variable domain, its missing parts supplied by reference TRBV19 and TRBJ2-1, is DGGITQSPKYLFRKEGQNVTLSCEQNLNHDAMYWYRQDPGQGLRLIYYSQIVNDFQKGDIAEGYSVSREKKESFPLTVTSAQKNPTAFYLCASSPMTSVSVRFFGPGTRLTVL.

This clone was recorded once. The chain recombines TRBV28 with TRBJ2-7; weak D call: TRBD1 (6 bases). Between the trimmed V and J ends, which lost 5 bases and 2 bases, there was a span of 16 bases. The CDR3 loop spans 15 amino acids. Germline values: CDR1 MDHEN, CDR2 SYDVKM. CDR3 sequence reads: CASSPLDRTAYEQYF. CDR3 coding DNA: TGTGCCAGCAGTCCTCTGGACAGAACGGCCTACGAGCAGTACTTC.

The chain couples TRBV9 to TRBJ1-2; no clear D gene. V lost 4 bases and J 2 bases, leaving 21 bases between the germline ends. The germline gives CDR1 SGDLS, CDR2 YYNGEE. The CDR3 consists of 17 residues. The CDR3 here is CASSSPSWAELNYGYTF. In DNA, the CDR3 is TGTGCCAGCAGCTCCCCTTCGTGGGCAGAGTTAAACTATGGCTACACCTTC. The variable domain in full, completed from reference TRBV9 and TRBJ1-2, reads DSGVTQTPKHLITATGQRVTLRCSPRSGDLSVYWYQQSLDQGLQFLIQYYNGEERAKGNILERFSAQQFPDLHSELNLSSLELGDSALYFCASSSPSWAELNYGYTFGSGTRLTVV.

The chain links TRBV5-6 to TRBJ1-3; D is unresolved. Germline loops: CDR1 SGHDT, CDR2 YYEEEE. V dropped 4 bases and J dropped 0 bases, with 11 bases sitting between them. The CDR3 is 15 residues long. The CDR3 DNA follows: TGTGCCAGCAGCCCGGACGGCTTCTCTGGAAACACCATATATTTT. Translating it yields CASSPDGFSGNTIYF.

This sequence joins TRBV11-2 and TRBJ1-2; the D gene is possibly TRBD1 (5 bases). The length of the CDR3 is 13 residues. Looked up from germline, CDR1 is SGHAT and CDR2 is FQNNGV. V was shortened by 5 bases and J by 5 bases, with 12 bases between the two germline ends. The CDR3 protein is CASSPGQVYGYTF. The CDR3 DNA follows: TGTGCCAGCAGCCCCGGACAAGTTTATGGCTACACCTTC.

This clone came up once. The chain recombines TRBV19 with TRBJ2-7; D is undetermined. Per the germline V gene, CDR1 is LNHDA and CDR2 is SQIVND (reference sequence). This CDR3 is 14 amino acids long. Deletions cut 4 bases from V and 0 bases from J, with 10 bases between. The DNA for the CDR3 is TGTGCCAGTAGTACGTCACAGAGCTCCTACGAGCAGTACTTC. Translated, it gives CASSTSQSSYEQYF. Supplemented by reference TRBV19 and TRBJ2-7, the full variable domain reads DGGITQSPKYLFRKEGQNVTLSCEQNLNHDAMYWYRQDPGQGLRLIYYSQIVNDFQKGDIAEGYSVSREKKESFPLTVTSAQKNPTAFYLCASSTSQSSYEQYFGPGTRLTVT.

V gene TRBV4-1 combines with J gene TRBJ2-7; D uncertain. V dropped 5 bases and J dropped 3 bases, with 17 bases sitting between them. The CDR3 sequence is 15 residues long. From germline, CDR1 is MGHRA and CDR2 YSYEKL. The CDR3 nucleotides read TGCGCCAGCAGCAGGACCCCCAGCAAGGACTACGAGCAGTACTTC. Translated: CASSRTPSKDYEQYF.

This chain connects TRBV6-5 to TRBJ1-3, with D possibly TRBD1 on 5 matching bases. The CDR3 spans 15 residues. The germline gives CDR1 MNHEY, CDR2 SVGAGI. Trimming cost V 6 bases and J 0 bases, with 12 bases left between them. The CDR3 sequence is CASSPGGNSGNTIYF. The CDR3 DNA follows: TGTGCCAGCAGCCCGGGGGGGAACTCTGGAAACACCATATATTTT.

This clone was counted only a few times. The chain carries TRBV25-1 and TRBJ2-1; TRBD1 is a possible D gene (6 bases). The CDR3 spans 16 residues. V was trimmed by 1 base and J by 7 bases, leaving 17 bases between them. The germline V gene encodes CDR1 MGHDK and CDR2 SYGVNS. As DNA, the CDR3 is TGTGCCAGCAGTGAATCGGGGACAAAGGGGCAAAATGAGCAGTTCTTC. Amino acids: CASSESGTKGQNEQFF. The full variable domain, in which reference TRBV25-1 and TRBJ2-1 provide the parts outside the CDR3, is EADIYQTPRYLVIGTGKKITLECSQTMGHDKMYWYQQDPGMELHLIHYSYGVNSTEKGDLSSESTVSRIRTEHFPLTLESARPSHTSQYLCASSESGTKGQNEQFFGPGTRLTVL.

CDR3 coding DNA: TGTGCCAGTACCTCAGGTGAGGGCTACACCTTC. It encodes CASTSGEGYTF. The J gene is TRBJ1-2, the V gene TRBV19; D is unresolved. The V gene's germline CDR1 is LNHDA and CDR2 SQIVND (reference sequence). The V end lost 7 bases, the J end lost 8 bases, and 11 bases lay between the germline ends. CDR3 length: 11 residues.

This clone was seen only a few times. V is TRBV6-5 and J is TRBJ2-6, with TRBD1 matching over 7 bases. V shed 6 bases, J shed 3 bases, and the junction held 5 bases outside the gene matches. This CDR3 has 15 residues. Germline lookup yields CDR1 MNHEY and CDR2 SVGAGI. In nucleotides, the CDR3 is TGTGCCAGCAGGAAAGGGGGCCTTGGGGCCAACGTCCTGACTTTC. Amino acid sequence: CASRKGGLGANVLTF.

This clone was counted once. The chain joins TRBV15 to TRBJ1-2; D perhaps matches TRBD1 (6 bases). Looked up from germline, CDR1 is LNHNV and CDR2 is YYDKDF (reference sequence). The CDR3 has 14 amino acids. The ends were cut back, 0 bases at V and 4 bases at J, with 9 bases in the middle. CDR3 loop: CATSREGAGYGYTF. In DNA form, the CDR3 reads TGTGCCACCAGCAGAGAGGGGGCAGGCTATGGCTACACCTTC.

The rearrangement joins TRBV5-6 to TRBJ2-3; D not certain. V was trimmed by 0 bases and J by 4 bases, leaving 9 bases between them. The CDR3 runs to 14 residues. CDR1 and CDR2 from the germline V gene are SGHDT and YYEEEE. CDR3 bases: TGTGCCAGCAGCTTGGGGACCACTCCAGATACGCAGTATTTT. It translates to CASSLGTTPDTQYF.

V is TRBV2 and J is TRBJ2-1, with a tentative D call TRBD2 (6 bases). The CDR3 covers 17 residues. CDR1 and CDR2 (germline): SNHLY, FYNNEI. The V and J ends lost 0 bases and 2 bases respectively, with 14 bases between them. CDR3 sequence: CASSEARRGRTYNEQFF. The CDR3 coding sequence is TGTGCCAGCAGTGAAGCGCGACGGGGGAGGACCTACAATGAGCAGTTCTTC. Full variable domain (rest looked up from reference TRBV2 and TRBJ2-1): EPEVTQTPSHQVTQMGQEVILRCVPISNHLYFYWYRQILGQKVEFLVSFYNNEISEKSEIFDDQFSVERPDGSNFTLKIRSTKLEDSAMYFCASSEARRGRTYNEQFFGPGTRLTVL.

The chain is built from TRBV7-2 and TRBJ2-3, with 7 bases aligning to TRBD1. The ends lost 7 bases at V and 0 bases at J; junction bases unmatched: 4. The CDR3 loop spans 14 amino acids. Germline V gene lookup returns CDR1 SGHTA and CDR2 FQGNSA. The CDR3 spells CASTLTGSTDTQYF. In nucleotides, the CDR3 is TGTGCCAGCACCCTGACAGGGAGCACAGATACGCAGTATTTT.

Regarding this clone: This sample includes further DNA sequences coding for the same CDR3. This rearrangement joins TRBV18 to TRBJ1-5; no firm D call. Trimming removed 6 bases from V and 4 bases from J, with 10 bases in between. The germline V gene encodes CDR1 KGHSH and CDR2 LQKENI. This CDR3 region has 13 residues. This chain's CDR3 is CASSPDGNQPQHF. The CDR3 nucleotides read TGTGCCAGCTCGCCCGACGGGAATCAGCCCCAGCATTTT. The complete variable domain, with remaining parts taken from reference TRBV18 and TRBJ1-5, reads NAGVMQNPRHLVRRRGQEARLRCSPMKGHSHVYWYRQLPEEGLKFMVYLQKENIIDESGMPKERFSAEFPKEGPSILRIQQVVRGDSAAYFCASSPDGNQPQHFGDGTRLSIL.

This chain uses TRBV5-8 with TRBJ1-4; the D gene is possibly TRBD1 (5 bases). The CDR3 is made up of 14 amino acids. In germline, CDR1 is SGHTS, CDR2 YDEGEE. V lost 4 bases to trimming and J lost 8 bases, with 15 bases between them. This CDR3 reads CASSPLHKGEKLFF. CDR3 sequence (DNA): TGTGCCAGCAGCCCCCTTCACAAGGGGGAAAAACTGTTTTTT.

The chain joins TRBV4-1 to TRBJ1-5; 9 nucleotides line up with TRBD1. Germline CDR1 reads MGHRA; CDR2 reads YSYEKL. The CDR3 is 15 amino acids. V shed 1 base, J shed 4 bases, and the junction held 2 bases outside the gene matches. Here the CDR3 DNA reads TGCGCCAGCAGCCAAGGACAGGGGGGGAATCAGCCCCAGCATTTT. Translated: CASSQGQGGNQPQHF.

The chain links TRBV6-5 to TRBJ1-1, with D tentatively TRBD1 (6 bases). This CDR3 has 14 amino acids. CDR1 is MNHEY and CDR2 is SVGAGI in the germline V gene. The V end was cut by 4 bases, the J end by 3 bases, with 12 bases between. CDR3 in DNA: TGTGCCAGCAGTTTCCACAGGGCGGACACTGAAGCTTTCTTT. Translation gives CASSFHRADTEAFF.